This TCR beta chain was observed in a study of blood T cell repertoires in COVID-19. Looking at the study overall: Samples representing acute and convalescent COVID-19 were sourced from the United States, Italy and Spain. From T cells, B-cell-depleted T cells, or PBMCs came the material, which was cDNA or gDNA.

The CDR3 loop spans 14 amino acids. After removal of 3 bases from V and 8 bases from J, the junction contained 6 bases not matched to a gene. Germline values: CDR1 GTSNPN, CDR2 SVGIG (reference sequence). In the study's own analysis: For nucleated cells, counts were estimated from reference gene primer amplification. Only in-frame clones appear in the TCRdb table, and some are missing; sequencing was by immunoSEQ multiplex PCR. The V and J calls and clone size are taken from that table; D and trimming were inferred from the DNA. The data hold over 60,000 clones, with about nine tenths observed a single time.

The sequence came from a man between 65 and 80 years old with active or convalescent COVID-19. The sample taken for sequencing was peripheral blood. The chain is built from TRBV30 and TRBJ2-1; the match to TRBD2 covers 11 bases. CDR3 bases: TGTGCCTGGAGCCGACTAGCGGGACGCCATGAGCAGTTCTTC. Translated: CAWSRLAGRHEQFF.